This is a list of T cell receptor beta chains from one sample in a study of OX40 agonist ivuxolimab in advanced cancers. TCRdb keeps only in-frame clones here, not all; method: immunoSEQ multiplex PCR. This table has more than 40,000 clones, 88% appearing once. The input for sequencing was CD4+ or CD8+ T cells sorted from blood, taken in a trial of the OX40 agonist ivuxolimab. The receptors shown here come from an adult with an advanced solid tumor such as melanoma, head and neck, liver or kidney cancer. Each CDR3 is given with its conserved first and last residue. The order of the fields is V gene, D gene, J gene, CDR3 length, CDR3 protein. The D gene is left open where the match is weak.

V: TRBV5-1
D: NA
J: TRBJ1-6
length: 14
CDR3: CASSTGQQNSPLHF

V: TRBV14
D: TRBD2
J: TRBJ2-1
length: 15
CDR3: CASSPSGVTYNEQFF

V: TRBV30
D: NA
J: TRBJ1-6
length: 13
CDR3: CAWSRGRDSPLHF

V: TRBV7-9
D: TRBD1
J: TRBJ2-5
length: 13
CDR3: CASSSRGPETQYF

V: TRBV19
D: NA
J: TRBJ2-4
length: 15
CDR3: CASSEVQFAKNIQYF

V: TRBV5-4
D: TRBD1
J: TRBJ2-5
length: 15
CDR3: CASSLVTGQGKTQYF

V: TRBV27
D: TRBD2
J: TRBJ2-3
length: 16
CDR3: CASSWGLAGATDTQYF

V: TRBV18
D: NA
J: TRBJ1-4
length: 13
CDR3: CASSSRANEKLFF

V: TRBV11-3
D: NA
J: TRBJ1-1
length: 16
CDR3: CASSLDGARGRPEAFF

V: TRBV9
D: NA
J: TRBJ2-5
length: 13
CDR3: CASSVGILETQYF

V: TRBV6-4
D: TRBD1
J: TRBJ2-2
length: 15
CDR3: CASRRTGGGAGELFF

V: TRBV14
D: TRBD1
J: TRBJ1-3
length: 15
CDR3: CASSHLGTGGNTIYF

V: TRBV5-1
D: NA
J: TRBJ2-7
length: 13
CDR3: CASSLGYSYEQYF

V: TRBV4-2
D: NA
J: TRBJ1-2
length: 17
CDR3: CASSLPGGGVTNYGYTF

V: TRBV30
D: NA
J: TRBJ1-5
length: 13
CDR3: CAWARQGNQPQHF

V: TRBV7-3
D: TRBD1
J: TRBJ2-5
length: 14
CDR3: CASSFPGQKETQYF

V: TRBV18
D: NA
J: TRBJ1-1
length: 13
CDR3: CASSPPVETEAFF

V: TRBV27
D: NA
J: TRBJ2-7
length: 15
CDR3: CASSSGVQGAYEQYF

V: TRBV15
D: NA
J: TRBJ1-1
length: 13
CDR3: CATSRQVVTEAFF

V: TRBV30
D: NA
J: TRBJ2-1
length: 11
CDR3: CAWSVVQVQFF

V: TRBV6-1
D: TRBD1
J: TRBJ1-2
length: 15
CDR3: CASGRGPLLNYGYTF

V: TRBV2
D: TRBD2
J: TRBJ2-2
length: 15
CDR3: CASSLALAGVRELFF

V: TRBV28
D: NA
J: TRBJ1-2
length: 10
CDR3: CASRGYGYTF

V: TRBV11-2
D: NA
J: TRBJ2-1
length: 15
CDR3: CASLSYGQRDNEQFF

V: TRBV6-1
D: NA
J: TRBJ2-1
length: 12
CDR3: CASSRAGYEQFF

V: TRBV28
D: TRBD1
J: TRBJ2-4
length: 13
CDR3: CASRSGQGSIQYF

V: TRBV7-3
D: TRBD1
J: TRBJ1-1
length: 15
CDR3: CASSPQGGDNSEAFF

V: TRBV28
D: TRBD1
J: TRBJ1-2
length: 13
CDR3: CASRTDRGWGYTF

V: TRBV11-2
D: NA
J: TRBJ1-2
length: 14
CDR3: CASSPTGGHYGYTF

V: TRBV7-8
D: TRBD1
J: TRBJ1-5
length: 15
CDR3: CASSGTVLSNQPQHF

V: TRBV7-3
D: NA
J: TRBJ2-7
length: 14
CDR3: CASSGRGGWSEQYF

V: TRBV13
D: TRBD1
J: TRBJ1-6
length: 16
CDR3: CASSFTRGTYNSPLHF

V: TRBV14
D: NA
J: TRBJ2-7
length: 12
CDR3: CASSQVGYEQYF

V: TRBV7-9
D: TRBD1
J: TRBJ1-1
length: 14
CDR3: CASSPRQGNTEAFF

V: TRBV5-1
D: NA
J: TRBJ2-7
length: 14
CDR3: CASRLFDGAYEQYF

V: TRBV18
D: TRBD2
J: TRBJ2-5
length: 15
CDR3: CASSPSSGSAETQYF

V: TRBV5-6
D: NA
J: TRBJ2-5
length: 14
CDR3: CASSLGWTEETQYF